The rows below give T cell receptor beta chains drawn from one sample of a study of blood T cell repertoires in COVID-19. Assay: immunoSEQ multiplex PCR; the TCRdb copy retains only in-frame clones and omits some. The table lists about 250,000 clones, roughly 84% of them singletons, with less than 5.5% in the top ten. The sequenced sample was peripheral blood. The receptors stem from a man between 50 and 59 years old with active or convalescent COVID-19. The CDR3 runs from the conserved cysteine through the conserved F or W. D genes are given only for firm matches. Not all rows give a size; the values are once, few, many and, for expanded clones, a class.

len,j_gene,v_gene,d_gene,abundance,CDR3aa,CDR3nt
17,TRBJ2-1,TRBV6-6,TRBD1,.,CASSQLRDSFWRDEQFF,TGTGCCAGCAGTCAACTCCGGGACAGCTTTTGGAGAGATGAGCAGTTCTTC
16,TRBJ2-7,TRBV11-3,.,.,CASSLQGGGAAYEQYF,TGTGCCAGCAGCCTTCAAGGCGGCGGGGCCGCCTACGAGCAGTACTTC
13,TRBJ2-1,TRBV6-4,TRBD2,.,CASSRTSRNEQFF,TGTGCCAGCAGTAGGACTAGTAGGAATGAGCAGTTCTTC
17,TRBJ1-4,TRBV7-9,TRBD1,.,CASSLFGGTATNEKLFF,TGTGCCAGCAGCTTATTTGGTGGGACAGCAACTAATGAAAAACTGTTTTTT
13,TRBJ1-5,TRBV19,.,.,CASSMTIDQPQHF,TGTGCCAGTAGTATGACAATAGATCAGCCCCAGCATTTT
13,TRBJ2-1,TRBV7-3,TRBD1,.,CASSSYRDSEQFF,TGTGCCAGCAGCTCATACCGGGACAGCGAGCAGTTCTTC
12,TRBJ1-1,TRBV21-1,.,.,CASSPQEGGAFF,TGTGCCAGCAGCCCTCAGGAAGGAGGAGCTTTCTTT
14,TRBJ2-1,TRBV11-2,.,.,CASSSSNPRNEQFF,TGTGCCAGCAGCTCGTCCAATCCTAGAAATGAGCAGTTCTTC
14,TRBJ2-7,TRBV10-3,TRBD1,.,CAISESQGIYEQYF,TGTGCCATCAGTGAGTCACAGGGGATCTACGAGCAGTACTTC
14,TRBJ1-4,TRBV4-1,TRBD1,few,CASSPQGLGEKLFF,TGCGCCAGCAGCCCACAGGGGCTGGGTGAAAAACTGTTTTTT
13,TRBJ2-7,TRBV7-9,TRBD1,.,CASSRQGTGEQYF,TGTGCCAGCAGTCGACAGGGAACGGGGGAGCAGTACTTC
14,TRBJ1-1,TRBV7-9,.,.,CASSPARVGTEAFF,TGTGCCAGCAGCCCGGCGAGGGTCGGCACTGAAGCTTTCTTT
15,TRBJ2-2,TRBV2,TRBD1,.,CASRGTGLGTGELFF,TGTGCCAGCAGAGGGACAGGGTTAGGTACCGGGGAGCTGTTTTTT
16,TRBJ1-5,TRBV19,.,few,CASSIAGRGWDQPQHF,TGTGCCAGTAGTATAGCAGGGAGGGGATGGGATCAGCCCCAGCATTTT
13,TRBJ2-7,TRBV7-8,.,few,CASSLGPYYEQYF,TGTGCCAGCAGCTTAGGGCCTTACTACGAGCAGTACTTC
14,TRBJ1-2,TRBV6-5,.,once,CASTPVGGQGGYTF,TGTGCCAGCACCCCCGTCGGAGGGCAGGGAGGCTACACCTTC